What follows are 20 T cell receptor beta chains derived from one specimen sequenced in a study of cytomegalovirus exposure and HLA in healthy donors. Amplification used 60 Vbeta primers and 13 Jbeta primers. The assay was immunoSEQ multiplex PCR, and TCRdb's table has in-frame clones only and misses some. The sample has around 180,000 clones, about 85% seen once. Sequencing was carried out using PBMCs. The receptors here all came from a boy between 2 and 10 years old in good health and CMV-seronegative.

This rearrangement joins TRBV5-1 to TRBJ1-3; D possibly corresponds to TRBD1 (6 bases). The CDR3 extends over 16 amino acids. Germline loops: CDR1 SGHRS, CDR2 YFSETQ. Trimming took 4 bases from V and 4 from J, leaving 18 bases between them. The CDR3 reads CASSPSEGQLGNTIYF. The CDR3 DNA reads TGCGCCAGCAGCCCCAGCGAAGGACAGCTAGGAAACACCATATATTTT.

In regard to this clone: At one end, the junction sequence differs from germline, possibly due to a read error. The chain has TRBV10-3 and TRBJ2-2; D is uncertain. Germline lookup yields CDR1 ENHRY and CDR2 SYGVKD. The CDR3 length is 12 residues. As DNA, the CDR3 is TGCGAGGCCCTGCCGAACACCGGGGAGCTGTTTTTT. Translating it yields CEALPNTGELFF.

The chain links TRBV2 to TRBJ1-4; no clear D. Trimming pared 6 bases from V and 6 bases from J, leaving 11 bases between. The V gene's germline CDR1 is SNHLY and CDR2 FYNNEI. The CDR3 loop spans 13 amino acids. The CDR3 loop reads CASSPAYDEKLFF. CDR3 DNA sequence: TGTGCCAGCAGCCCCGCCTATGATGAAAAACTGTTTTTT. Combining the CDR3 with reference TRBV2 and TRBJ1-4 gives the whole variable domain EPEVTQTPSHQVTQMGQEVILRCVPISNHLYFYWYRQILGQKVEFLVSFYNNEISEKSEIFDDQFSVERPDGSNFTLKIRSTKLEDSAMYFCASSPAYDEKLFFGSGTQLSVL.

This clone was detected only once. The DNA for the CDR3 is TGTGCCAGTATGCCAGGGGAAGGAGGCTACACCTTC. Translating it yields CASMPGEGGYTF. The chain carries TRBV16 and TRBJ1-2; weak D call: TRBD1 (6 bases). Germline V gene lookup returns CDR1 KGHSY and CDR2 FQNENV. Trimming took 9 bases from V and 8 from J, leaving 16 bases between them. This CDR3 is built from 12 residues. Complete variable domain (other parts from reference TRBV16 and TRBJ1-2): GEEVAQTPKHLVRGEGQKAKLYCAPIKGHSYVFWYQQVLKNEFKFLISFQNENVFDETGMPKERFSAKCLPNSPCSLEIQATKLEDSAVYFCASMPGEGGYTFGSGTRLTVV.

This clone appeared a few times. The chain has TRBV11-2 and TRBJ2-3; TRBD1 is a possible D gene (5 bases). With 4 bases removed from V and 0 bases from J, the gap between germline ends came to 14 bases. Germline V CDR1 and CDR2: SGHAT, FQNNGV. The CDR3 runs to 16 residues. The chain's CDR3 is CASSSIWGSSTDTQYF. In nucleotides, the CDR3 is TGTGCCAGCAGCTCTATTTGGGGCTCGAGCACAGATACGCAGTATTTT.

The genes are TRBV29-1 and TRBJ2-5, with no clear D. Germline CDR1 reads SQVTM; CDR2 reads ANQGSEA. The V end lost 4 bases, the J end lost 2 bases, and 8 bases lay between the germline ends. There are 12 residues in the CDR3. In DNA form, the CDR3 reads TGCAGCGTTGCAACCGGGCAAGAGACCCAGTACTTC. As protein: CSVATGQETQYF.

This clone has a single count. V gene TRBV28 combines with J gene TRBJ1-5; 9 bases are a match to TRBD1. CDR3 length equals 15 residues. Germline values: CDR1 MDHEN, CDR2 SYDVKM. The V and J ends lost 6 bases and 4 bases, in that order; junction bases with no gene match: 7. The CDR3 DNA follows: TGTGCCAGCAGAACGACAGGGGGAGGAAATCAGCCCCAGCATTTT. It encodes CASRTTGGGNQPQHF.

The J gene is TRBJ2-6, the V gene TRBV5-1; 8 bases are a match to TRBD1. The CDR3 sequence is 16 residues long. J was trimmed by 3 bases and V by 4 bases; bases with no gene match: 6. Per germline, CDR1 SGHRS and CDR2 YFSETQ. CDR3 in amino acids: CASSKDRVFGANVLTF. The CDR3 DNA follows: TGCGCCAGCAGCAAGGACAGGGTGTTTGGGGCCAACGTCCTGACTTTC.

This clone was counted a single time. The J gene is TRBJ2-5, the V gene TRBV19; D gene unclear. The germline gives CDR1 LNHDA, CDR2 SQIVND (reference sequence). This CDR3 is built from 14 residues. Trimming took 3 bases from V and 2 from J, leaving 10 bases between them. The CDR3 sequence is CASSIYQKQETQYF. As DNA, the CDR3 is TGTGCCAGTAGTATTTATCAGAAACAAGAGACCCAGTACTTC. Combining the CDR3 with reference TRBV19 and TRBJ2-5 gives the whole variable domain DGGITQSPKYLFRKEGQNVTLSCEQNLNHDAMYWYRQDPGQGLRLIYYSQIVNDFQKGDIAEGYSVSREKKESFPLTVTSAQKNPTAFYLCASSIYQKQETQYFGPGTRLLVL.

This clone has a single count. The genes are TRBV18 and TRBJ1-1; 7 bases fit TRBD1. Germline V gene sequence: CDR1 KGHSH, CDR2 LQKENI. J lost 0 bases, V lost 3 bases, and 7 bases had no gene match. This CDR3 is 16 amino acids long. The CDR3 region has the DNA TGTGCCAGCTCACCTAGCCCGGGACAGTTGAACACTGAAGCTTTCTTT. It codes for CASSPSPGQLNTEAFF.

A few counts support this clone. The chain recombines TRBV5-1 with TRBJ2-1; TRBD2 matches 8 bases. Germline CDR1 is SGHRS and CDR2 is YFSETQ. CDR3 length: 18 residues. The V segment lost 1 base and the J segment 3 bases; nucleotides outside the gene matches: 12. In DNA, the CDR3 is TGCGCCAGCAGCTTGCGCAGCGGGGGTCCCAACAACTACAATGAGCAGTTCTTC. Its protein is CASSLRSGGPNNYNEQFF.

The chain has TRBV5-6 and TRBJ2-3, with 9 positions matching TRBD1. This CDR3 has 17 amino acids. V was pared by 0 bases and J by 5 bases, with 10 bases of the junction left unmatched. Germline V gives CDR1 SGHDT, CDR2 YYEEEE. In nucleotides, the CDR3 is TGTGCCAGCAGCTTGGCAGTCATCGGGACAGGGCTAGATACGCAGTATTTT. Translation: CASSLAVIGTGLDTQYF.

This chain uses TRBV27 with TRBJ1-5, with D perhaps matching TRBD1 (5 bases). Germline V gene lookup returns CDR1 MNHEY and CDR2 SMNVEV (reference sequence). This CDR3 spans 14 amino acids. The V and J ends lost 3 bases and 5 bases respectively, with 11 bases between them. The CDR3 bases are TGTGCCAGCAGTTTGCGGGGGGGGGATCAGCCCCAGCATTTT. Amino acid sequence: CASSLRGGDQPQHF.

The gene calls are TRBV2 and TRBJ1-5, with 7 bases matching TRBD1. This CDR3 is 14 amino acids long. CDR1 SNHLY and CDR2 FYNNEI come from the germline V gene. V shed 7 bases, J shed 5 bases, and the junction held 8 bases outside the gene matches. CDR3 DNA sequence: TGTGCCAGCATCTTCGACAGGGAGGATCAGCCCCAGCATTTT. This translates into CASIFDREDQPQHF.

This chain uses TRBV29-1 with TRBJ1-2; 7 bases align to TRBD1. The ends lost 7 bases at V and 3 bases at J; junction bases unmatched: 20. The length of the CDR3 is 17 residues. Germline V CDR1 and CDR2: SQVTM, ANQGSEA. The CDR3 DNA reads as TGCAGCGCCTCCGGACTCCGGGACAGCGGGTTCGACTATGGCTACACCTTC. Protein product: CSASGLRDSGFDYGYTF. The whole variable domain, remainder taken from reference TRBV29-1 and TRBJ1-2, is SAVISQKPSRDICQRGTSLTIQCQVDSQVTMMFWYRQQPGQSLTLIATANQGSEATYESGFVIDKFPISRPNLTFSTLTVSNMSPEDSSIYLCSASGLRDSGFDYGYTFGSGTRLTVV.

As for this clone: Other DNA sequences within the sample encode an identical CDR3. The chain joins TRBV28 to TRBJ1-1, with 11 bases identical to TRBD1. The CDR3 has 15 amino acids. V gave up 4 bases and J gave up 1 base; unmatched junction bases: 2. Germline CDR1 MDHEN, CDR2 SYDVKM. The CDR3 loop reads CASSSGQGGNTEAFF. Here the CDR3 DNA reads TGTGCCAGCAGTTCGGGACAGGGGGGGAACACTGAAGCTTTCTTT.

As DNA, the CDR3 is TGCAGCGCCGACCCCGACGGAGCCTATGGCTACACCTTC. Its protein is CSADPDGAYGYTF. V usage is TRBV29-1 and J usage is TRBJ1-2; no clear D. This CDR3 has 13 residues. The germline V gene has CDR1 SQVTM and CDR2 ANQGSEA. V was shortened by 7 bases and J by 4 bases, with 16 bases between the two germline ends.

The CDR3 is CASSQGGTRPGQETQYF. DNA for the CDR3: TGCGCCAGCAGCCAGGGTGGGACACGGCCGGGTCAAGAGACCCAGTACTTC. The V gene is TRBV5-1, the J gene TRBJ2-5; possible D gene TRBD1, 6 bases. Trimming pared 4 bases from V and 2 bases from J, leaving 21 bases between. The CDR3 extends over 17 amino acids. Looked up from germline, CDR1 is SGHRS and CDR2 is YFSETQ.

The chain uses TRBV6-1 and TRBJ2-5, with 7 bases that match TRBD1. The J call is doubtful: the DNA matches TRBJ2-7 better. CDR1 MNHNS and CDR2 SASEGT come from the germline V gene. The CDR3 totals 15 residues. The CDR3 sequence: CASSGHRDRFYEQYF. The CDR3 nucleotides read TGTGCCAGCAGTGGCCATAGGGACAGATTTTACGAGCAGTACTTC.

This clone was counted a few times. This sequence joins TRBV30 and TRBJ1-4; D may be TRBD1 (6 bases). The CDR3 has 14 amino acids. The V gene's germline CDR1 is GTSNPN and CDR2 SVGIG (reference sequence). V was shortened by 5 bases and J by 7 bases, with 17 bases between the two germline ends. CDR3 sequence reads: CAWAGYRASEKLFF. The CDR3 DNA sequence: TGTGCCTGGGCCGGTTACAGGGCTAGTGAAAAACTGTTTTTT.